The sequence of this TCR beta chain was determined in a study of blood T cell repertoires in COVID-19. Data came from immunoSEQ multiplex PCR; TCRdb stores just in-frame clones and leaves some out. The data hold about 220,000 clones, with around 86% observed a single time. The Seattle site enrolled patients during active infection and followed them longitudinally. The ends lost 2 bases at V and 2 bases at J; junction bases unmatched: 2. CDR3 length equals 15 residues. Germline V gene lookup returns CDR1 SGHTA and CDR2 FQGTGA. The sequencing input was peripheral blood. The chain links TRBV7-3 to TRBJ2-3, with TRBD2 matching over 9 bases. The source is a woman between 65 and 79 years old with COVID-19, enrolled during active disease. The CDR3 nucleotides read TGTGCCAGCAGCTTAGCGGGAGGGCCCACAGATACGCAGTATTTT. It encodes CASSLAGGPTDTQYF.